The next 10 T cell receptor beta chains were all read from a single sample in a study of beta chain features in type 1 diabetes. Regarding the study as a whole: Within each of all four CD4+ subsets, Type 1 diabetes patients had TCRB CDR3s that were moderately but significantly shorter.

Antigens of these TCRs are unknown. The isolated RNA, all of it, was reverse transcribed, so expressed TCRB transcripts were what got sequenced. Assay: immunoSEQ multiplex PCR; the TCRdb copy retains only in-frame clones and omits some. This sample yields roughly 340,000 clones, of which around 12% are seen a single time; around 0.01% belongs to the top ten. Sequenced input: naive CD4+ T cells from blood. All receptors come from a young woman with type 1 diabetes.

This clone was counted between two and nine times. The chain recombines TRBV29-1 with TRBJ2-3; D may be TRBD1 (6 bases). The CDR3 is 13 amino acids. Trimming took 7 bases from V and 6 from J, leaving 17 bases between them. Germline-derived CDR1 and CDR2 are SQVTM and ANQGSEA. CDR3 region: CSAARQVPDTQYF. Written as DNA, the CDR3 is TGCAGCGCCGCCAGACAGGTCCCGGATACGCAGTATTTT.

This clone has more than one count but fewer than ten. V and J are TRBV19 and TRBJ1-2; D is uncertain. V lost 5 bases and J lost 1, with 8 bases in between. Per germline, CDR1 LNHDA and CDR2 SQIVND (reference sequence). The CDR3 runs to 13 residues. Here the CDR3 reads CASSFLLNYGYTF. CDR3 sequence (DNA): TGTGCCAGTAGTTTCCTACTTAACTATGGCTACACCTTC. The full variable domain, completed using reference TRBV19 and TRBJ1-2, is DGGITQSPKYLFRKEGQNVTLSCEQNLNHDAMYWYRQDPGQGLRLIYYSQIVNDFQKGDIAEGYSVSREKKESFPLTVTSAQKNPTAFYLCASSFLLNYGYTFGSGTRLTVV.

This clone was detected only a few times. The genes are TRBV2 and TRBJ2-1; 12 bases match TRBD2. V lost 6 bases and J lost 6; bases outside the gene matches: 6. The CDR3 runs 15 residues. The germline CDR1 and CDR2 sequences are SNHLY and FYNNEI. This CDR3 is CASRRLAGEGNEQFF. CDR3 DNA: TGTGCCAGCAGGCGACTAGCGGGAGAGGGCAATGAGCAGTTCTTC. The complete variable domain, with remaining parts taken from reference TRBV2 and TRBJ2-1, reads EPEVTQTPSHQVTQMGQEVILRCVPISNHLYFYWYRQILGQKVEFLVSFYNNEISEKSEIFDDQFSVERPDGSNFTLKIRSTKLEDSAMYFCASRRLAGEGNEQFFGPGTRLTVL.

The chain couples TRBV14 to TRBJ2-4; possible D gene TRBD2, 5 bases. Germline lookup yields CDR1 SGHDN and CDR2 FVKESK. Trimming shortened V by 5 bases and J by 6 bases, and 5 bases separated the two germline ends. The CDR3 loop spans 11 amino acids. CDR3 in amino acids: CASSAGNIQYF. The CDR3 coding sequence is TGTGCCAGCAGCGCGGGAAACATTCAGTACTTC.

The CDR3 DNA follows: TGTGCCAGCAGCGTACAGAGAACTGGGGCCAACGTCCTGACTTTC. This codes for CASSVQRTGANVLTF. The chain uses TRBV7-2 and TRBJ2-6; D remains unclear. V was shortened by 5 bases and J by 2 bases, with 10 bases between the two germline ends. This CDR3 is 15 amino acids long. Looked up from germline, CDR1 is SGHTA and CDR2 is FQGNSA. Variable domain in full (rest from reference TRBV7-2 and TRBJ2-6): GAGVSQSPSNKVTEKGKDVELRCDPISGHTALYWYRQSLGQGLEFLIYFQGNSAPDKSGLPSDRFSAERTGGSVSTLTIQRTQQEDSAVYLCASSVQRTGANVLTFGAGSRLTVL.

In regard to this clone: Other DNA sequences in this sample translate to the same CDR3. The V and J genes are TRBV20-1 and TRBJ1-1, with D uncertain. Looked up from germline, CDR1 is DFQATT and CDR2 is SNEGSKA (reference sequence). V was trimmed by 4 bases and J by 1 base, leaving 4 bases between them. CDR3 length equals 11 residues. The CDR3 nucleotides are TGCAGTGCTACAGGGAACACTGAAGCTTTCTTT. It is translated as CSATGNTEAFF.

This clone has only a few counts. The chain links TRBV11-2 to TRBJ1-2; maybe TRBD1 (6 bases). This CDR3 is built from 15 residues. Trimming pared 5 bases from V and 5 bases from J, leaving 18 bases between. In germline, CDR1 is SGHAT, CDR2 FQNNGV. The DNA for the CDR3 is TGTGCCAGCAGCCCCGCGCAGATTACAGGGTATGGCTACACCTTC. Encoded protein: CASSPAQITGYGYTF.

This chain links TRBV4-2 with TRBJ2-1, with TRBD2 identical over 8 bases. The ends lost 0 bases at V and 15 bases at J; junction bases unmatched: 4. CDR1 is LGHNA and CDR2 is YNFKEQ in the germline V gene. The CDR3 length is 12 residues. DNA for the CDR3: TGTGCCAGCAGCCAAGATGCTAGCGGGCCGTTCTTC. It specifies CASSQDASGPFF.

The chain couples TRBV5-1 to TRBJ2-4; 7 bases map to TRBD2. The CDR3 length is 15 residues. V shed 0 bases, J shed 12 bases, and the junction held 12 bases outside the gene matches. Germline CDR1 reads SGHRS; CDR2 reads YFSETQ. CDR3 nucleotide sequence: TGCGCCAGCAGCTTGGGCCAGGGCGGGGGTTCGCATCAGTACTTC. This sequence encodes CASSLGQGGGSHQYF.

This chain's CDR3 is CASASTGAYGSYNEQFF. CDR3 sequence (DNA): TGTGCTAGTGCCTCCACAGGGGCCTATGGGTCCTACAATGAGCAGTTCTTC. The chain joins TRBV12-5 to TRBJ2-1; TRBD1 aligns across 7 bases. This CDR3 comprises 17 residues. CDR1 and CDR2 from the germline V gene are LGHNT and FRNRAP. V was pared by 7 bases and J by 1 base, with 13 bases of the junction left unmatched.